This TCR beta chain was obtained from a study of shared clonotypes between healthy human individuals. Comments on this clone: Its antigen is not identified.

CDR3 size: 14 residues. Per germline, CDR1 SGHRS and CDR2 YFSETQ. The V gene lost 0 bases and the J gene lost 6 bases, with 11 bases spanning the gap. Positively selected for CCR7, the CD45RO-negative cells used as naive CD8 cells excluded terminally differentiated effector memory CD45RA+ cells. The donor population consisted of healthy HIV-negative adults with no recent acute infections or vaccinations. General study points: Investigators expected sequencing depth to affect clonotype sharing among donors.

Method: immunoSEQ multiplex PCR; TCRdb's copy keeps in-frame clones and lacks some. The sample lists roughly 1,800,000 clones, approximately 94% occurring once. V gene TRBV5-1 combines with J gene TRBJ2-3, with D possibly being TRBD1 or TRBD2 (5 bases each). The specimen sequenced was naive CD8+ T cells sorted from blood. This sequence originates from a young man in good health. CDR3 protein: CASSLVVWGDTQYF. The CDR3, as DNA: TGCGCCAGCAGCTTGGTGGTCTGGGGGGATACGCAGTATTTT. The full variable domain, its missing parts supplied by reference TRBV5-1 and TRBJ2-3, is KAGVTQTPRYLIKTRGQQVTLSCSPISGHRSVSWYQQTPGQGLQFLFEYFSETQRNKGNFPGRFSGRQFSNSRSEMNVSTLELGDSALYLCASSLVVWGDTQYFGPGTRLTVL.